A selection of T cell receptor beta chains follows, all from one sample in a study of cytomegalovirus exposure and HLA in healthy donors. Assay used: immunoSEQ multiplex PCR; TCRdb lists only in-frame clones, some missing. Of about 120,000 clones in the sample, around nine tenths are singletons; the top ten hold 1.5% to 2.5%. Sequencing was done on a sample of PBMCs. These receptors came from a woman in her late teens or twenties in good health and CMV-seronegative. The CDR3 runs from the conserved cysteine through the conserved F or W. A D gene is named only where the DNA matches it firmly.

d_gene | j_gene | v_gene | CDR3nt | CDR3aa
TRBD2 | TRBJ2-3 | TRBV18 | TGTGCCAGCTCACCTGGACTAGCGGGGACAGATACGCAGTATTTT | CASSPGLAGTDTQYF
TRBD1 | TRBJ1-2 | TRBV7-9 | TGTGCCAGCAGCTCAAGGACAGGGAACTATGGCTACACCTTC | CASSSRTGNYGYTF
TRBD2 | TRBJ2-2 | TRBV5-1 | TGCGCCAGCAGCTTGGCCCTAGCGGGAGGATGGTCCGGGGAGCTGTTTTTT | CASSLALAGGWSGELFF
TRBD2 | TRBJ2-7 | TRBV7-8 | TGTGCCAGCAGCTTAGCGAATAGCGGGAGAGGTTTGTACGAGCAGTACTTC | CASSLANSGRGLYEQYF
TRBD2 | TRBJ2-7 | TRBV7-9 | TGTGCCAGCAGCGATAGGCGGGGGAAATCCTACGAGCAGTACTTC | CASSDRRGKSYEQYF
TRBD1 | TRBJ1-2 | TRBV11-2 | TGTGCCAGCAGCTCTACAGGGGGCGAGGGCTACACCTTC | CASSSTGGEGYTF
NA | TRBJ2-5 | TRBV6-5 | TGTGCCAGCAGGACCGAGGTCCGAGAGACCCAGTACTTC | CASRTEVRETQYF
TRBD2 | TRBJ2-7 | TRBV27 | TGTGCCAGCAGTCCCGCGGGGGGCAGGGGCTACGAGCAGTACTTC | CASSPAGGRGYEQYF
TRBD2 | TRBJ2-1 | TRBV28 | TGTGCCAGCAGCCTTGGACTAGTTCCCTACAATGAGCAGTTCTTC | CASSLGLVPYNEQFF
NA | TRBJ2-1 | TRBV25-1 | TGTGCCAGCAGTGAACACCCCCATACAGCATCCTACAATGAGCAGTTCTTC | CASSEHPHTASYNEQFF
TRBD2 | TRBJ2-7 | TRBV11-2 | TGTGCCAGCAGCTTAGATCATGGACTAGCGGTACTGCAGTACTTC | CASSLDHGLAVLQYF
TRBD1 | TRBJ2-7 | TRBV6-1 | TGTGCCAGTAGACAGGGGATTTTCTACGAGCAGTACTTC | CASRQGIFYEQYF
NA | TRBJ2-7 | TRBV27 | TGTGCCAGCAGTTTTGAACAGGGACCCTACGAGCAGTACTTC | CASSFEQGPYEQYF